Below are 8 T cell receptor beta chains sequenced from a single sample in a study of tumor-infiltrating lymphocytes in localized non-small cell lung cancer. Libraries were prepared by immunoSEQ multiplex PCR; TCRdb keeps only in-frame clonotypes and omits some of them. The profile shows approximately 10,000 clones, 68% of them singletons. Sequenced sample: uninvolved lung tissue not adjacent to the tumor. All receptors come from a human donor with non-small cell lung cancer.

This clone is medium-sized (0.01 to 0.1%) in the sample. This chain connects TRBV11-2 to TRBJ2-2, with 7 bases identical to TRBD1. Per the germline V gene, CDR1 is SGHAT and CDR2 is FQNNGV. V was pared by 3 bases and J by 0 bases, with 4 bases of the junction left unmatched. The CDR3 sequence is 16 residues long. The CDR3 nucleotides read TGTGCCAGCAGCTTTCAGACAGGGTCGAACACCGGGGAGCTGTTTTTT. This sequence encodes CASSFQTGSNTGELFF.

J is TRBJ2-7 and V is TRBV7-7, with TRBD1 matching over 9 bases. The CDR3 consists of 13 residues. Trimming removed 5 bases from V and 7 bases from J; junction bases left unmatched: 6. Germline loops: CDR1 SSHAT, CDR2 FNYEAQ (reference sequence). DNA for the CDR3: TGTGCCAGCAGCCCAGACAGGGGGGAGGAGCAGTACTTC. It specifies CASSPDRGEEQYF.

The chain joins TRBV7-6 to TRBJ2-5; the D call may be TRBD1 or TRBD2 (5 bases each). V lost 5 bases and J lost 0, with 13 bases in between. CDR3 length: 15 residues. Looked up from germline, CDR1 is SGHVS and CDR2 is FNYEAQ. CDR3 DNA: TGTGCCAGCAGCCGACGGGGCGGGTACCAAGAGACCCAGTACTTC. Encoded protein: CASSRRGGYQETQYF. Full variable domain (rest looked up from reference TRBV7-6 and TRBJ2-5): GAGVSQSPRYKVTKRGQDVALRCDPISGHVSLYWYRQALGQGPEFLTYFNYEAQQDKSGLPNDRFSAERPEGSISTLTIQRTEQRDSAMYRCASSRRGGYQETQYFGPGTRLLVL.

The chain carries TRBV7-8 and TRBJ2-1; D may be TRBD1 or TRBD2 (6 bases each). The CDR3 sequence is 15 residues long. The germline V and J ends were trimmed by 5 bases and 5 bases, with 16 bases remaining between them. In germline, CDR1 is SGHVS, CDR2 FQNEAQ. The CDR3, as DNA: TGTGCCAGCAGCCCTGGGGGGCCGGGTCACAATGAGCAGTTCTTC. This sequence encodes CASSPGGPGHNEQFF.

V and J are TRBV7-7 and TRBJ2-7, with 7 bases that match TRBD1. Germline CDR1 and CDR2: SSHAT and FNYEAQ (reference sequence). The CDR3 totals 17 residues. With 4 bases clipped from V and 0 bases from J, the junction kept 12 bases outside the gene matches. The chain's CDR3 is CASSSPSGTESSYEQYF. CDR3 sequence (DNA): TGTGCCAGCAGCTCACCGTCCGGGACAGAGAGCTCCTACGAGCAGTACTTC.

The chain combines TRBV11-2 with TRBJ1-1; perhaps TRBD1 as D (5 bases). Germline loops: CDR1 SGHAT, CDR2 FQNNGV. Trimming removed 1 base from V and 11 bases from J, with 11 bases in between. This CDR3 is 12 amino acids long. CDR3 nucleotides: TGTGCCAGCAGCTTAGTCGGGGGGACGGCTTTCTTT. Protein: CASSLVGGTAFF.

The chain uses TRBV19 and TRBJ2-7, with TRBD2 identical over 8 bases. The CDR3 loop spans 15 amino acids. V was clipped by 10 bases and J by 2 bases; unmatched bases: 13. CDR1 and CDR2 (germline): LNHDA, SQIVND (reference sequence). The DNA of the CDR3 is TGTGCCACTCGTGCCTCTAGCGGGCCTCCCTACGAGCAGTACTTC. Its protein product is CATRASSGPPYEQYF.

The chain has TRBV27 and TRBJ2-7; 8 bases fit TRBD2. The CDR3 sequence is 14 residues long. CDR1 is MNHEY, CDR2 SMNVEV, per germline (reference sequence). V shed 4 bases and J 2 bases; nucleotides not matched to a gene: 4. The CDR3 reads CASSYGGAAYEQYF. CDR3 DNA sequence: TGTGCCAGCAGTTACGGGGGGGCGGCCTACGAGCAGTACTTC.